These T cell receptor beta chains were read from a single sample in a study of early T cells in non-severe SARS-CoV-2 infection. TCRdb processed the 5' RACE reads anew with MiXCR; each CDR3 protein has one entry. The table includes 20,000 to 25,000 distinct CDR3 sequences, roughly 4.5% detected once. Sequences were obtained from whole blood. Source of these receptors: an adult who was a healthcare worker with PCR-confirmed SARS-CoV-2 infection or an uninfected control (not recorded which). CDR3s include the opening cysteine and the closing phenylalanine or tryptophan. Fields, in order: clone size, V gene, J gene, D gene, CDR3 DNA, CDR3 protein. D genes are given only for firm matches. Not all rows give a size; the values are once, few, many and, for expanded clones, a class.

many	TRBV7-3	TRBJ2-3	-	TGTGCCAGCAGCTCCTCCGTAGACTCGGATACGCAGTATTTT	CASSSSVDSDTQYF
few	TRBV7-2	TRBJ2-7	-	TGTGCCAGCAGCTTAGGGAGGGACCGGGAGTACTTC	CASSLGRDREYF
many	TRBV5-5	TRBJ2-1	-	TGTGCCAGCATTCGGGGCAGGGGCCCGTACAATGAGCAGTTCTTC	CASIRGRGPYNEQFF
few	TRBV4-3	TRBJ2-3	-	TGCGCCAGCAGCCAACAGGATACGCAGTATTTT	CASSQQDTQYF
medium-sized	TRBV6-2/TRBV6-3	TRBJ1-5	-	TGTGCCAGCAGTCCCCGTGGGGTCTCCAATCAGCCCCAGCATTTT	CASSPRGVSNQPQHF
many	TRBV2	TRBJ2-2	TRBD1	TGTGCCAGCACAGGGGGTGACAACTACGGGGAGCTGTTTTTT	CASTGGDNYGELFF
-	TRBV30	TRBJ1-5	-	TGTGCCTGGGCCGGGACGGAGAATCAGCCCCAGCATTTT	CAWAGTENQPQHF
few	TRBV27	TRBJ1-1	-	TGTGCCAGCACCCCAGGGGAGTTGGGAACTGAAGCTTTCTTT	CASTPGELGTEAFF
medium-sized	TRBV4-3	TRBJ1-5	-	TGCGCCAGCAGCCAAGATGGCTATCAGCCCCAGCATTTT	CASSQDGYQPQHF
-	TRBV12-3/TRBV12-4	TRBJ1-6	-	TGTGCCAGCAGCTCCGGGCGAGGGATTAATTCACCCCTCCACTTT	CASSSGRGINSPLHF
few	TRBV2	TRBJ1-2	TRBD1	TGTGCCAGCAGGGGGACAGGGGGCTTTGGCTACACCTTC	CASRGTGGFGYTF
-	TRBV19	TRBJ2-5	-	TGTGCCAGTAGTCTGGGCCGGACGCAAGAGACCCAGTACTTC	CASSLGRTQETQYF
-	TRBV21-1	TRBJ2-3	-	TGTGCCAGCAGCAAAGAAGCCCAGGGGGAAATAGATACGCAGTATTTT	CASSKEAQGEIDTQYF
many	TRBV30	TRBJ2-1	TRBD2	TGTGCCTGGAGGAGGCTAGCGGGGGGGAGCTCCTACAATGAGCAGTTCTTC	CAWRRLAGGSSYNEQFF